A selection of T cell receptor beta chains follows, all from one sample in a study of cytotoxic CD8 clonotypes in ibrutinib-treated CLL. Profiled with immunoSEQ multiplex PCR; TCRdb holds only in-frame clones, not every one. The profile covers more than 15,000 clones, with 80% to 85% appearing a single time and around 15% taken by the ten largest. This specimen consisted of PBMCs, obtained before ibrutinib treatment. These TCRs come from a human donor with chronic lymphocytic leukemia. The CDR3 runs from the conserved cysteine through the conserved F or W. Fields, in order: D gene, clone size, V gene, J gene, CDR3 protein, CDR3 DNA. A D gene is named only where the DNA matches it firmly. Clone size is stated in some rows and not others, as once, few, many or a class when expanded.

D: TRBD1
size: .
V: TRBV6-5
J: TRBJ1-1
CDR3: CASSGRTGNTEAFF
DNA: TGTGCCAGCAGTGGCCGGACAGGGAACACTGAAGCTTTCTTT

D: .
size: .
V: TRBV28
J: TRBJ1-5
CDR3: CASAKQPGNQPQHF
DNA: TGTGCCAGCGCTAAACAGCCCGGCAATCAGCCCCAGCATTTT

D: .
size: .
V: TRBV12-5
J: TRBJ1-2
CDR3: CASGLFTEAHYYGYTF
DNA: TGTGCTAGTGGTTTGTTCACCGAGGCTCACTACTATGGCTACACCTTC

D: .
size: .
V: TRBV6-5
J: TRBJ1-1
CDR3: CASSYYGPNTEAFF
DNA: TGTGCCAGCAGTTACTACGGGCCGAACACTGAAGCTTTCTTT

D: .
size: .
V: TRBV11-2
J: TRBJ2-2
CDR3: CASRWGTGELFF
DNA: TGTGCCAGCAGATGGGGCACCGGGGAGCTGTTTTTT

D: .
size: .
V: TRBV28
J: TRBJ2-6
CDR3: CASSPQDGANVLTF
DNA: TGTGCCAGCAGCCCCCAGGACGGGGCCAACGTCCTGACTTTC

D: TRBD2
size: .
V: TRBV2
J: TRBJ2-1
CDR3: CASIIAMGLAVYNEQFF
DNA: TGTGCCAGCATCATAGCTATGGGACTAGCGGTATACAATGAGCAGTTCTTC

D: TRBD2
size: .
V: TRBV13
J: TRBJ2-5
CDR3: CASSTRTSGEETQYF
DNA: TGTGCCAGCAGCACCCGAACTAGCGGTGAAGAGACCCAGTACTTC

D: .
size: .
V: TRBV10-2
J: TRBJ2-1
CDR3: CASSVRESSYNEQFF
DNA: TGCGCCAGCAGTGTAAGGGAAAGCTCCTACAATGAGCAGTTCTTC

D: .
size: .
V: TRBV5-1
J: TRBJ1-2
CDR3: CASSLGGFDGYTF
DNA: TGCGCCAGCAGCTTAGGAGGGTTCGATGGCTACACCTTC

D: .
size: .
V: TRBV19
J: TRBJ2-1
CDR3: CASSISTGYNEQFF
DNA: TGTGCCAGTAGTATAAGCACCGGCTACAATGAGCAGTTCTTC

D: .
size: .
V: TRBV7-2
J: TRBJ2-5
CDR3: CASSFSSGRETQYF
DNA: TGTGCCAGCAGCTTTTCCTCCGGGAGAGAGACCCAGTACTTC

D: .
size: .
V: TRBV19
J: TRBJ2-3
CDR3: CASSTPGASGDTQYF
DNA: TGTGCCAGTAGTACCCCTGGGGCAAGTGGAGATACGCAGTATTTT

D: .
size: once
V: TRBV19
J: TRBJ1-1
CDR3: CASSPDPGTTEAFF
DNA: TGTGCCAGTAGTCCAGATCCAGGTACCACTGAAGCTTTCTTT

D: TRBD1
size: once
V: TRBV2
J: TRBJ1-1
CDR3: CASRGAGTGWNTEAFF
DNA: TGTGCCAGCAGGGGAGCCGGGACAGGGTGGAACACTGAAGCTTTCTTT

D: .
size: .
V: TRBV2
J: TRBJ1-1
CDR3: CASMLQGGSTEAFF
DNA: TGTGCCAGCATGTTACAGGGAGGCAGCACTGAAGCTTTCTTT

D: TRBD1
size: .
V: TRBV5-1
J: TRBJ2-5
CDR3: CASRGQGAGETQYF
DNA: TGCGCCAGCAGGGGGCAGGGGGCTGGAGAGACCCAGTACTTC

D: TRBD1
size: .
V: TRBV19
J: TRBJ1-2
CDR3: CASSILLTGNYGYTF
DNA: TGTGCCAGTAGTATCCTTTTGACAGGGAACTATGGCTACACCTTC

D: .
size: .
V: TRBV5-6
J: TRBJ1-1
CDR3: CASSLGQITEAFF
DNA: TGTGCCAGCAGCTTGGGACAGATCACTGAAGCTTTCTTT

D: TRBD1
size: .
V: TRBV6-5
J: TRBJ1-2
CDR3: CASTRTGGLYGYTF
DNA: TGTGCCAGCACCCGGACAGGGGGCCTCTATGGCTACACCTTC

D: .
size: .
V: TRBV19
J: TRBJ1-5
CDR3: CASSRGGDSNQPQHF
DNA: TGTGCCAGTAGTAGGGGGGGCGATAGCAATCAGCCCCAGCATTTT

D: .
size: .
V: TRBV7-9
J: TRBJ1-4
CDR3: CASSLDANEKLFF
DNA: TGTGCCAGCAGCTTAGATGCCAACGAAAAACTGTTTTTT

D: TRBD2
size: .
V: TRBV6-4
J: TRBJ2-1
CDR3: CASSDHYSGSRNEQFF
DNA: TGTGCCAGCAGTGACCATTACAGCGGGAGTCGGAATGAGCAGTTCTTC

D: TRBD1
size: medium-sized
V: TRBV6-6
J: TRBJ2-1
CDR3: CASSYSFRDRGAEQFF
DNA: TGTGCCAGCAGTTACTCGTTTCGGGACAGGGGAGCTGAGCAGTTCTTC

D: TRBD2
size: large
V: TRBV11-1
J: TRBJ2-3
CDR3: CASSAQLAGTSGYTDTQYF
DNA: TGTGCCAGCAGCGCCCAACTCGCCGGGACTAGCGGGTACACAGATACGCAGTATTTT

D: .
size: .
V: TRBV5-1
J: TRBJ2-7
CDR3: CASSLAPPRGTKVYEQYF
DNA: TGCGCCAGCAGCTTGGCCCCGCCAAGGGGGACGAAGGTCTACGAGCAGTACTTC

D: TRBD1
size: .
V: TRBV10-2
J: TRBJ2-1
CDR3: CASTRTGGPTIEQFF
DNA: TGCGCCAGCACCAGGACAGGGGGCCCTACAATAGAGCAGTTCTTC

D: .
size: once
V: TRBV18
J: TRBJ2-7
CDR3: CASSPGFEQYF
DNA: TGTGCCAGCTCACCAGGGTTCGAGCAGTACTTC

D: .
size: .
V: TRBV27
J: TRBJ2-3
CDR3: CASSLEQLTDTQYF
DNA: TGTGCCAGCAGTTTAGAACAGCTCACAGATACGCAGTATTTT